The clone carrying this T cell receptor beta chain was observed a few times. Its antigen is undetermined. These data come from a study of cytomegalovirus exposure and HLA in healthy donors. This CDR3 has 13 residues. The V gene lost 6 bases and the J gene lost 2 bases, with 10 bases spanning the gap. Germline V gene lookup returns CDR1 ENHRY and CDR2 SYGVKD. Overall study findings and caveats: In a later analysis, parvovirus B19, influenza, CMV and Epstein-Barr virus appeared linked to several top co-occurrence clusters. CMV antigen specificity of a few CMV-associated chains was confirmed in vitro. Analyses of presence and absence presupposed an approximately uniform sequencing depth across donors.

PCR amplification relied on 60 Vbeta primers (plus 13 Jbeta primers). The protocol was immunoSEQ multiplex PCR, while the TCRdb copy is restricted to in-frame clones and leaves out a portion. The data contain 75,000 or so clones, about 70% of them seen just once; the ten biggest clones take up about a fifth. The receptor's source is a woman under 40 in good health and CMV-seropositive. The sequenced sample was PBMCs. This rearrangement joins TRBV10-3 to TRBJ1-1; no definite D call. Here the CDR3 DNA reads TGTGCCATCAGAGGAGGAGGAAACACTGAAGCTTTCTTT. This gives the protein CAIRGGGNTEAFF.